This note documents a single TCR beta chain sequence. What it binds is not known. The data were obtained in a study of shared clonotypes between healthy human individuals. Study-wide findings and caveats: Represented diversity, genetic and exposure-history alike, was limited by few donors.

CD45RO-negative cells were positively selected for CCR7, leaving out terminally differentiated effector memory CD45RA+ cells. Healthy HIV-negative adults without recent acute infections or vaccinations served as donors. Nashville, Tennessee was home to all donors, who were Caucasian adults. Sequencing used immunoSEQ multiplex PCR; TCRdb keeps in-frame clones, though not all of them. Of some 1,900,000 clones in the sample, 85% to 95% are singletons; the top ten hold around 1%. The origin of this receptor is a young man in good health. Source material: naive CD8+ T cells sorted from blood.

The CDR3 region has the DNA TGTGCCAGCAGTTTAGTAGGGGGGCCCCAGCATTTT. It translates to CASSLVGGPQHF. V gene TRBV27 combines with J gene TRBJ1-5; the D gene is possibly TRBD1 (6 bases). Germline CDR1 is MNHEY and CDR2 is SMNVEV (reference sequence). Trimming left V 2 bases short and J 9 bases short, with 8 bases between. This CDR3 contains 12 residues.